These 22 T cell receptor beta chains were all obtained from the same sample, sequenced in a study of cytomegalovirus exposure and HLA in healthy donors. Sequencing used immunoSEQ multiplex PCR; TCRdb keeps in-frame clones, though not all of them. The sample contains 150,000 to 200,000 clones, around 88% of which appear only once. Sequenced sample: PBMCs. These receptors originate from a woman under 30 in good health and CMV-seronegative.

This clone was detected a few times. The V call is TRBV11-2, the J call TRBJ1-6; TRBD1 matches 7 bases. Germline trimming cut 1 base from V and 8 bases from J; bases unmatched to any gene: 5. From germline, CDR1 is SGHAT and CDR2 FQNNGV. The CDR3 spans 15 residues. CDR3 sequence: CASSLVGGPYSPLHF. The CDR3 DNA reads as TGTGCCAGCAGCTTAGTAGGGGGCCCATATTCACCCCTCCACTTT.

The gene calls are TRBV30 and TRBJ2-3; possibly TRBD2 for D (6 bases). The CDR3 consists of 15 residues. CDR1 is GTSNPN, CDR2 SVGIG, per germline (reference sequence). The V end lost 4 bases, the J end lost 4 bases, and 18 bases lay between the germline ends. CDR3 DNA sequence: TGTGCCTGGAACCCCCCAGGGACTGGGGCAGATACGCAGTATTTT. Its protein product is CAWNPPGTGADTQYF.

The chain is built from TRBV9 and TRBJ2-5; D uncertain. The V gene lost 0 bases and the J gene lost 5 bases, with 8 bases spanning the gap. This CDR3 contains 13 residues. The germline V gene has CDR1 SGDLS and CDR2 YYNGEE. CDR3 amino acids: CASSVEVRETQYF. Written as DNA, the CDR3 is TGTGCCAGCAGCGTAGAAGTTCGGGAGACCCAGTACTTC.

The gene calls are TRBV2 and TRBJ2-5; a weak D match, TRBD2 (6 bases). This CDR3 comprises 15 residues. Trimming took off 7 bases at V and 3 bases at J, with 18 bases between the two ends. Germline V CDR1 and CDR2: SNHLY, FYNNEI. The CDR3 nucleotides read TGTGCCAGCAAGAAGGCCTTGTGGGGGGAAGAGACCCAGTACTTC. This codes for CASKKALWGEETQYF. Complete variable domain (other parts from reference TRBV2 and TRBJ2-5): EPEVTQTPSHQVTQMGQEVILRCVPISNHLYFYWYRQILGQKVEFLVSFYNNEISEKSEIFDDQFSVERPDGSNFTLKIRSTKLEDSAMYFCASKKALWGEETQYFGPGTRLLVL.

The CDR3 reads CASSLIGANVLTF. For the CDR3, the DNA is TGTGCCAGTAGTTTAATAGGGGCCAACGTCCTGACTTTC. The V gene is TRBV19, the J gene TRBJ2-6, with unresolved D. V lost 5 bases and J lost 4, with 6 bases in between. Per germline, CDR1 LNHDA and CDR2 SQIVND (reference sequence). The CDR3 contains 13 residues.

There are a few counts of this clone. V gene TRBV7-9 combines with J gene TRBJ1-1; perhaps TRBD1 as D (5 bases). CDR1 and CDR2 (germline): SEHNR, FQNEAQ (reference sequence). Trimming removed 7 bases at V and 1 base at J, with 10 bases between. CDR3 length: 13 residues. The CDR3 DNA reads TGTGCCAGCACCCTGGGGCGGAACACTGAAGCTTTCTTT. Residues: CASTLGRNTEAFF. Variable domain in full (rest from reference TRBV7-9 and TRBJ1-1): DTGVSQNPRHKITKRGQNVTFRCDPISEHNRLYWYRQTLGQGPEFLTYFQNEAQLEKSRLLSDRFSAERPKGSFSTLEIQRTEQGDSAMYLCASTLGRNTEAFFGQGTRLTVV.

The gene calls are TRBV6-5 and TRBJ1-4; 7 bases are shared with TRBD1. Germline V CDR1 and CDR2: MNHEY, SVGAGI. The length of the CDR3 is 13 residues. V lost 5 bases, J lost 7 bases, and 4 bases stayed unmatched. The CDR3 DNA sequence: TGTGCCAGCAGTCCTCACAGGGGTGAAAAACTGTTTTTT. It translates to CASSPHRGEKLFF.

This clone has just a few counts. This sequence joins TRBV5-4 and TRBJ1-1, with D perhaps TRBD1 (6 bases). V was trimmed by 1 base and J by 2 bases, leaving 12 bases between them. The CDR3 runs to 15 residues. Germline-derived CDR1 and CDR2 are SGHNT and YYREEE (reference sequence). Here the CDR3 reads CASSLPKQGNTEAFF. The CDR3 nucleotides are TGTGCCAGCAGCTTGCCTAAACAGGGAAACACTGAAGCTTTCTTT.

J is TRBJ2-7 and V is TRBV5-4; 8 nucleotides align to TRBD1. V shed 4 bases, J shed 7 bases, and the junction held 4 bases outside the gene matches. The CDR3 has 12 amino acids. Germline lookup yields CDR1 SGHNT and CDR2 YYREEE (reference sequence). The chain's CDR3 is CASSTTGGEQYF. DNA for the CDR3: TGTGCCAGCAGCACTACAGGGGGGGAGCAGTACTTC.

J is TRBJ1-3 and V is TRBV28; the match to TRBD1 covers 9 bases. Germline V CDR1 and CDR2: MDHEN, SYDVKM. The trim removed 4 bases at V and 4 bases at J, leaving 5 bases unmatched. The CDR3 is 15 amino acids. The CDR3 is CASSSSGTGGNTIYF. The CDR3 DNA sequence: TGTGCCAGCAGTTCCTCCGGGACAGGGGGAAACACCATATATTTT.

Only one count was recorded for this clone. The chain recombines TRBV10-3 with TRBJ2-5; 11 nucleotides line up with TRBD2. The CDR3 has 16 amino acids. Germline-derived CDR1 and CDR2 are ENHRY and SYGVKD. V lost 4 bases to trimming and J lost 3 bases; unmatched junction nucleotides: 7. The CDR3 loop reads CAISGSGSGREETQYF. The CDR3 DNA is TGTGCCATCAGTGGATCCGGTAGCGGGAGGGAAGAGACCCAGTACTTC.

This chain links TRBV6-1 with TRBJ2-7; D perhaps matches TRBD1 (6 bases). CDR1 is MNHNS, CDR2 SASEGT, per germline. This CDR3 has 12 residues. The V end lost 2 bases, the J end lost 5 bases, and 7 bases lay between the germline ends. CDR3 amino acids: CASSENRDEQYF. In DNA form, the CDR3 reads TGTGCCAGCAGTGAAAACAGGGACGAGCAGTACTTC.

The CDR3 protein is CASSPPGGTADRTDTQYF. CDR3 sequence (DNA): TGTGCCAGCAGCCCACCGGGTGGGACAGCCGACCGCACAGATACGCAGTATTTT. The chain has TRBV4-2 and TRBJ2-3; TRBD1 agrees at 7 bases. After removal of 4 bases from V and 1 base from J, the junction contained 14 bases not matched to a gene. The CDR3 loop spans 18 amino acids. Germline assignment: CDR1 LGHNA and CDR2 YNFKEQ.

The V gene is TRBV10-1, the J gene TRBJ2-7, with 8 bases fitting TRBD2. The J segment lost 2 bases and the V segment lost 2 bases, leaving 2 bases of the junction unmatched. There are 14 residues in the CDR3. The germline gives CDR1 WNHNN, CDR2 SYGVQD (reference sequence). The CDR3 protein is CASSETSGPYEQYF. CDR3 nucleotides: TGCGCCAGCAGTGAGACTAGCGGACCCTACGAGCAGTACTTC.

The chain couples TRBV10-3 to TRBJ2-3; 10 nucleotides match TRBD1. After removal of 10 bases from V and 3 bases from J, the junction contained 4 bases not matched to a gene. This CDR3 comprises 13 residues. CDR1 is ENHRY and CDR2 is SYGVKD in the germline V gene. The CDR3 here is CATGGQGTDTQYF. CDR3 nucleotide sequence: TGTGCCACCGGGGGACAGGGGACAGATACGCAGTATTTT.

The chain carries TRBV10-3 and TRBJ1-1, with D maybe TRBD1 (6 bases). The V and J ends lost 7 bases and 3 bases respectively, with 9 bases between them. Germline CDR1 and CDR2: ENHRY and SYGVKD. The CDR3 is 12 amino acids. The CDR3 protein is CAIKAGDTEAFF. The CDR3 nucleotides read TGTGCCATCAAGGCAGGGGACACTGAAGCTTTCTTT.

The V and J genes are TRBV28 and TRBJ1-2; TRBD1 matches 9 bases. V lost 7 bases and J lost 9; bases outside the gene matches: 12. Germline loops: CDR1 MDHEN, CDR2 SYDVKM. The length of the CDR3 is 14 residues. CDR3 in DNA: TGTGCCAGCATCACAGGGGGCAAAATATCCAGCTACACCTTC. It translates to CASITGGKISSYTF.

The rearrangement joins TRBV7-2 to TRBJ2-1, with a weak D call TRBD1 (7 bases). From germline, CDR1 is SGHTA and CDR2 FQGNSA. V lost 5 bases, J lost 9 bases, and 20 bases lay in between. This CDR3 region has 15 residues. The CDR3 reads CASSPPRGEVTEQFF. DNA of the CDR3: TGTGCCAGCAGCCCACCCAGGGGGGAAGTCACTGAGCAGTTCTTC.

The chain has TRBV5-1 and TRBJ2-3; 10 positions agree with TRBD2. Trimming removed 0 bases from V and 0 bases from J; junction bases left unmatched: 10. The CDR3 spans 19 residues. In germline, CDR1 is SGHRS, CDR2 YFSETQ. The DNA of the CDR3 is TGCGCCAGCAGCTTGGATCCTAGCGGGGGCCTCCCTAGCACAGATACGCAGTATTTT. Translating it yields CASSLDPSGGLPSTDTQYF.

The genes are TRBV27 and TRBJ2-7; 10 bases line up with TRBD1. The CDR3 sequence is 15 residues long. Per the germline V gene, CDR1 is MNHEY and CDR2 is SMNVEV (reference sequence). V shed 6 bases, J shed 2 bases, and the junction held 7 bases outside the gene matches. Here the CDR3 reads CASSLTGTGAYEQYF. CDR3 sequence (DNA): TGTGCCAGCAGCTTGACCGGGACAGGGGCCTACGAGCAGTACTTC.

The gene calls are TRBV4-1 and TRBJ2-2, with D hard to call. The CDR3 contains 17 residues. Germline V gives CDR1 MGHRA, CDR2 YSYEKL. Trimming cost V 1 base and J 4 bases, with 16 bases left between them. The CDR3 DNA reads TGCGCCAGCAGCCAAGTAGGTTTTAGTGGCGGCACCGGGGAGCTGTTTTTT. It specifies CASSQVGFSGGTGELFF.

The chain employs TRBV20-1 and TRBJ2-4, with 8 bases matching TRBD2. The germline V gene encodes CDR1 DFQATT and CDR2 SNEGSKA (reference sequence). This CDR3 has 11 residues. Trimming took 6 bases from V and 9 from J; bases not matched to a gene: 4. CDR3 bases: TGCAGTGCCCTGCGGGGGGCCATTCAGTACTTC. Translation: CSALRGAIQYF.